Below, 12 T cell receptor beta chains from the same sample are listed, as sequenced in a study of shared clonotypes between healthy human individuals (dated by TCRdb to 2018 to 2021). Library creation used the immunoSEQ multiplex PCR assay. Drawn from immuneACCESS, this table holds only the in-frame rearrangements with V and J called that TCRdb kept. Clones are partly lost; checked studies trace under half to an unresolved V gene and leave the rest unexplained. The sample has 950,000 to 1,100,000 clones on record, around 78% of them singletons. Roughly 0.57% of the sample is held by the ten biggest clonotypes. Sample: memory CD4+ T cells from PBMCs. What this sample's cell subset or site label stands for: CD45RA-negative fraction. The receptors here all came from a man aged 18 to 30 in good health. Some clones in this sample may be carry-over from other donors' samples.

This rearrangement joins TRBV2 to TRBJ2-5; a possible D gene is TRBD2 (5 bases). Germline V gives CDR1 SNHLY, CDR2 FYNNEI. The CDR3 length is 13 residues. V was pared by 6 bases and J by 1 base, with 9 bases between. CDR3 nucleotide sequence: TGTGCCAGCAGCCTGGAGGCCCAAGAGACCCAGTACTTC. It encodes CASSLEAQETQYF.

The rearrangement links TRBV2 to TRBJ1-6; 9 bases line up with TRBD1. The germline gives CDR1 SNHLY, CDR2 FYNNEI. V gave up 6 bases and J gave up 7 bases; unmatched junction bases: 4. CDR3 length: 14 residues. The CDR3 here is CASRGTGNNSPLHF. Here the CDR3 DNA reads TGTGCCAGCAGAGGGACAGGGAACAATTCACCCCTCCACTTT.

The chain employs TRBV20-1 and TRBJ1-1; D is undetermined. Per the germline V gene, CDR1 is DFQATT and CDR2 is SNEGSKA (reference sequence). V was shortened by 7 bases and J by 5 bases, with 11 bases between the two germline ends. The length of the CDR3 is 11 residues. CDR3: CSGLSRTEAFF. The CDR3 DNA reads TGCAGTGGGTTGTCTCGAACTGAAGCTTTCTTT.

The chain joins TRBV27 to TRBJ2-1, with D hard to call. CDR3 size: 11 residues. V lost 11 bases and J lost 0, with 5 bases in between. Per the germline V gene, CDR1 is MNHEY and CDR2 is SMNVEV (reference sequence). The CDR3 protein is CASFSYNEQFF. The CDR3, as DNA: TGTGCCTCTTTCTCCTACAATGAGCAGTTCTTC.

Concerning this clone itself: A far larger clone is one nucleotide away, so this likely arose from a read error. Other DNA sequences in this specimen translate into the identical CDR3. The chain links TRBV6-5 to TRBJ2-7; TRBD2 matches 10 bases. CDR3 length: 13 residues. Germline loops: CDR1 MNHEY, CDR2 SVGAGI. The CDR3 DNA reads as TGCGCCAGCTCCTTAGCGGGGGGTTACGAGCAGTACTTC. Its protein is CASSLAGGYEQYF.

The chain has TRBV7-2 and TRBJ2-1; TRBD2 matches at 10 bases. With V trimmed by 1 base and J by 10 bases, 10 bases remained unmatched. Germline CDR1 reads SGHTA; CDR2 reads FQGNSA. This CDR3 is 16 amino acids long. The chain's CDR3 is CASSLVGTSVGREQFF. In DNA, the CDR3 is TGTGCCAGCAGCTTAGTTGGGACTAGCGTCGGTAGGGAGCAGTTCTTC. Filled out from reference TRBV7-2 and TRBJ2-1, the complete variable domain reads GAGVSQSPSNKVTEKGKDVELRCDPISGHTALYWYRQSLGQGLEFLIYFQGNSAPDKSGLPSDRFSAERTGGSVSTLTIQRTQQEDSAVYLCASSLVGTSVGREQFFGPGTRLTVL.

The rearrangement uses TRBV7-9 and TRBJ2-7; 9 nucleotides match TRBD1. The germline V gene has CDR1 SEHNR and CDR2 FQNEAQ (reference sequence). The CDR3 runs 14 residues. J was trimmed by 1 base and V by 7 bases; bases with no gene match: 5. The CDR3: CASNDGQGSYEQYF. CDR3 nucleotides: TGTGCCAGCAACGATGGACAGGGGTCCTACGAGCAGTACTTC.

The chain employs TRBV6-6 and TRBJ2-7, with a tentative D call TRBD1 (5 bases). This CDR3 comprises 14 residues. V was trimmed by 0 bases and J by 3 bases, leaving 9 bases between them. Germline values: CDR1 MNHNY, CDR2 SVGAGI (reference sequence). The CDR3: CASSYSIGVYEQYF. The CDR3 DNA sequence: TGTGCCAGCAGTTACTCGATAGGGGTCTACGAGCAGTACTTC.

This clone was picked up many times. The V gene is TRBV7-2, the J gene TRBJ2-5, with 7 bases identical to TRBD1. Per germline, CDR1 SGHTA and CDR2 FQGNSA. CDR3 length: 18 residues. J was trimmed by 1 base and V by 5 bases; bases with no gene match: 16. This chain's CDR3 is CASSAQSGNRGVQETQYF. As DNA, the CDR3 is TGTGCCAGCAGCGCCCAGTCTGGGAACAGGGGAGTCCAAGAGACCCAGTACTTC.

A single count supports this clone. The CDR3 sequence: CASSISWTSGRNTGELFF. In DNA, the CDR3 is TGTGCCAGTAGTATTTCTTGGACTAGCGGGAGGAACACCGGGGAGCTGTTTTTT. The chain has TRBV19 and TRBJ2-2; 13 bases map to TRBD2. The CDR3 length is 18 residues. J lost 1 base, V lost 3 bases, and 5 bases had no gene match. CDR1 LNHDA and CDR2 SQIVND come from the germline V gene (reference sequence).

The V call is TRBV4-3, the J call TRBJ2-7; 10 bases agree with TRBD2. The CDR3 spans 16 residues. Germline lookup yields CDR1 LGHNA and CDR2 YSLEER. J lost 3 bases, V lost 1 base, and 6 bases had no gene match. CDR3 sequence: CASSQGRTSGNYEQYF. The CDR3 bases are TGCGCCAGCAGCCAAGGCCGGACTAGCGGAAACTACGAGCAGTACTTC.

The chain couples TRBV7-9 to TRBJ2-5; possibly TRBD1 or TRBD2 for D (6 bases each). The germline gives CDR1 SEHNR, CDR2 FQNEAQ (reference sequence). Trimming removed 5 bases at V and 2 bases at J, with 21 bases between. This CDR3 has 17 amino acids. CDR3 protein: CASSLWGSGAEQETQYF. The CDR3 DNA sequence: TGTGCCAGCAGCCTCTGGGGGTCGGGGGCCGAACAAGAGACCCAGTACTTC.